Below, one TCR beta chain is given with its context. These data belong to a study of blood T cell repertoires in COVID-19. As for the study in general: Samples representing acute and convalescent COVID-19 were sourced from the United States, Italy and Spain. PBMCs, B-cell-depleted T cells, or T cells provided the cDNA or gDNA that made up the material.

CDR1 is LNHNV and CDR2 is YYDKDF in the germline V gene (reference sequence). V was clipped by 0 bases and J by 3 bases, with 11 bases between them. The CDR3 extends over 15 amino acids. As processed by the authors: How many nucleated cells were present was estimated from reference gene primer amplification. Method: immunoSEQ multiplex PCR; TCRdb's copy keeps in-frame clones and lacks some. V and J calls and clone size are copied from that table; D and trimming were computed from the DNA. The sample carries 55,000 to 75,000 clones, roughly 80% recorded once. This chain uses TRBV15 with TRBJ2-5; D remains unclear. The receptor was isolated from a man older than 75 with active COVID-19. The sequencing input was peripheral blood. The CDR3 DNA reads TGTGCCACCAGCAGAGATAATTCTAGAAAAGAGACCCAGTACTTC. It encodes CATSRDNSRKETQYF.